The 27 T cell receptor beta chains presented below share a single source sample, sequenced in a study of T cell responses to AZD1222 COVID-19 vaccine. The table came from immunoSEQ multiplex PCR; TCRdb's copy has only in-frame clones and leaves some out. Among some 120,000 clones, about 92% were seen once, and the ten largest hold just under 3%. This sample comprised peripheral blood, obtained on day 0 of AZD1222 vaccination. The receptors here all came from an adult in good health.

The chain uses TRBV6-5 and TRBJ2-1, with D unresolved. Germline CDR1 and CDR2: MNHEY and SVGAGI. Trimming removed 6 bases from V and 5 bases from J, with 17 bases in between. This CDR3 contains 15 residues. The CDR3 region has the DNA TGTGCCAGCAGCACCTCCCAGAGTGGCAACAATGAGCAGTTCTTC. Its translation is CASSTSQSGNNEQFF.

The chain has TRBV19 and TRBJ1-5; the D is unclear. Germline CDR1 reads LNHDA; CDR2 reads SQIVND (reference sequence). V lost 0 bases and J lost 4, with 7 bases in between. The CDR3 is 14 amino acids. CDR3: CASSIDYLNQPQHF. CDR3 coding DNA: TGTGCCAGTAGTATAGATTATTTGAATCAGCCCCAGCATTTT.

The rearrangement joins TRBV5-1 to TRBJ2-7; D unclear. In germline, CDR1 is SGHRS, CDR2 YFSETQ. The CDR3 sequence is 14 residues long. The V end was cut by 4 bases, the J end by 0 bases, with 11 bases between. The DNA of the CDR3 is TGCGCCAGCAGCGAAGTCGGAACCTCCTACGAGCAGTACTTC. Its protein is CASSEVGTSYEQYF.

This clone was counted only a few times. The chain recombines TRBV5-1 with TRBJ2-5; 7 positions match TRBD2. Germline V CDR1 and CDR2: SGHRS, YFSETQ. With 8 bases clipped from V and 5 bases from J, the junction kept 9 bases outside the gene matches. The CDR3 length is 13 residues. CDR3 sequence (DNA): TGCGCCAGTTCCAGCGGGAATGGGGAGACCCAGTACTTC. Translating it yields CASSSGNGETQYF.

J is TRBJ2-7 and V is TRBV5-1; D ambiguous. Trimming took off 0 bases at V and 0 bases at J, with 7 bases between the two ends. The V gene's germline CDR1 is SGHRS and CDR2 YFSETQ. The CDR3 is 14 amino acids. CDR3 sequence: CASSLGGTSYEQYF. CDR3 coding DNA: TGCGCCAGCAGCTTGGGGGGAACCTCCTACGAGCAGTACTTC.

The genes are TRBV3-1 (or the pseudogene TRBV3-2) and TRBJ2-1; D uncertain. CDR3 length: 15 residues. CDR1 is LGHDT and CDR2 is YNNKEL in the germline V gene (reference sequence). V shed 4 bases and J shed 8 bases, with 18 bases lying between them. CDR3 sequence: CASSPIAAPGDEQFF. The CDR3 DNA follows: TGTGCCAGCAGCCCTATAGCAGCCCCGGGCGATGAGCAGTTCTTC.

This chain connects TRBV6-1 to TRBJ1-2, with a weak D call TRBD1 (5 bases). CDR3 length equals 15 residues. Trimming removed 3 bases from V and 4 bases from J, with 15 bases in between. Per the germline V gene, CDR1 is MNHNS and CDR2 is SASEGT. CDR3 in amino acids: CASSEGKGRFYGYTF. In DNA form, the CDR3 reads TGTGCCAGCAGTGAGGGAAAGGGACGGTTCTATGGCTACACCTTC.

This chain joins TRBV5-4 and TRBJ2-1; TRBD2 matches at 10 bases. This CDR3 has 16 residues. The trim removed 0 bases at V and 5 bases at J, leaving 5 bases unmatched. Germline CDR1 reads SGHNT; CDR2 reads YYREEE (reference sequence). CDR3 region: CASSLVSGRINNEQFF. The CDR3 DNA sequence: TGTGCCAGCAGCTTGGTTAGCGGGAGGATCAACAATGAGCAGTTCTTC.

This clone came up once. The gene calls are TRBV10-3 and TRBJ2-3, with 12 bases matching TRBD2. This CDR3 has 17 residues. Germline trimming cut 6 bases from V and 0 bases from J; bases unmatched to any gene: 7. Germline CDR1 reads ENHRY; CDR2 reads SYGVKD. Here the CDR3 reads CAISGKGTSGSTDTQYF. CDR3 in DNA: TGTGCCATCAGCGGCAAGGGGACTAGCGGGAGCACAGATACGCAGTATTTT.

The CDR3 spells CASSTSGQDYGYTF. CDR3 DNA sequence: TGCGCCAGCAGCACTTCGGGACAGGATTATGGCTACACCTTC. The chain recombines TRBV5-1 with TRBJ1-2, with 8 bases matching TRBD1. The CDR3 length is 14 residues. CDR1 is SGHRS, CDR2 YFSETQ, per germline. The ends lost 4 bases at V and 5 bases at J; junction bases unmatched: 7.

The chain combines TRBV19 with TRBJ1-5; D perhaps matches TRBD1 (6 bases). V lost 2 bases and J lost 4, with 15 bases in between. This CDR3 contains 16 residues. Per germline, CDR1 LNHDA and CDR2 SQIVND (reference sequence). The CDR3 sequence: CASSINQGKVNQPQHF. The CDR3 DNA follows: TGTGCCAGTAGTATAAATCAGGGGAAGGTTAATCAGCCCCAGCATTTT.

The chain has TRBV16 and TRBJ1-5, with a possible D match to TRBD1 (6 bases). The CDR3 spans 18 residues. Germline assignment: CDR1 KGHSY and CDR2 FQNENV. Trimming pared 6 bases from V and 0 bases from J, leaving 21 bases between. CDR3 nucleotide sequence: TGTGCCAGCAGTAAGGGGGATTTGGCGTTCGATAGCAATCAGCCCCAGCATTTT. This translates into CASSKGDLAFDSNQPQHF.

V and J are TRBV28 and TRBJ1-5; 7 bases agree with TRBD1. Germline V gives CDR1 MDHEN, CDR2 SYDVKM. The length of the CDR3 is 15 residues. V shed 1 base, J shed 5 bases, and the junction held 5 bases outside the gene matches. The CDR3 DNA reads as TGTGCCAGCAGTTTATCAGCCGGGACAGATCAGCCCCAGCATTTT. Translation: CASSLSAGTDQPQHF.

The sample holds one count of this clone. This chain joins TRBV10-3 and TRBJ1-1, with unresolved D. Germline CDR1 is ENHRY and CDR2 is SYGVKD. The CDR3 totals 13 residues. V was pared by 10 bases and J by 3 bases, with 15 bases between. In DNA, the CDR3 is TGTGCCACGGCGGGAGGGTTGGACACTGAAGCTTTCTTT. Its translation is CATAGGLDTEAFF.

This sequence joins TRBV12-3 or TRBV12-4 and TRBJ1-3; the D gene is possibly TRBD1 (6 bases). Trimming left V 10 bases short and J 2 bases short, with 12 bases between. There are 13 residues in the CDR3. CDR3 in amino acids: CAIDRRPGNTIYF. As DNA, the CDR3 is TGTGCCATCGACAGGAGACCTGGAAACACCATATATTTT.

The genes are TRBV10-1 and TRBJ1-5; D ambiguous. This CDR3 has 13 amino acids. Germline values: CDR1 WNHNN, CDR2 SYGVQD (reference sequence). Trimming took off 0 bases at V and 7 bases at J, with 7 bases between the two ends. The CDR3 bases are TGCGCCAGCAGTGAGTCTGGGTGGCAGCCCCAGCATTTT. Amino acid sequence: CASSESGWQPQHF.

The V gene is TRBV30, the J gene TRBJ2-7, with D possibly matching TRBD2 (5 bases). CDR3 size: 14 residues. The V gene's germline CDR1 is GTSNPN and CDR2 SVGIG (reference sequence). The V and J ends lost 2 bases and 3 bases respectively, with 14 bases between them. The CDR3 sequence is CAWSPNLRVYEQYF. The DNA for the CDR3 is TGTGCCTGGAGTCCAAACCTGAGGGTCTACGAGCAGTACTTC.

As to this clone: Other nucleotide sequences from this sample produce the same CDR3. The chain carries TRBV7-9 and TRBJ2-5; D uncertain. V was pared by 2 bases and J by 5 bases, with 3 bases between. CDR1 is SEHNR, CDR2 FQNEAQ, per germline (reference sequence). The CDR3 length is 11 residues. CDR3 DNA sequence: TGTGCCAGCAGCTTACTGGAGACCCAGTACTTC. Protein product: CASSLLETQYF.

The J gene is TRBJ2-1, the V gene TRBV11-2; D not certain. The ends were cut back, 0 bases at V and 0 bases at J, with 9 bases in the middle. CDR3 length: 16 residues. Germline V gene lookup returns CDR1 SGHAT and CDR2 FQNNGV. In DNA, the CDR3 is TGTGCCAGCAGCTTAGACCTAACCAGCTCCTACAATGAGCAGTTCTTC. As protein: CASSLDLTSSYNEQFF.

The chain uses TRBV2 and TRBJ1-1; TRBD1 agrees at 8 bases. This CDR3 spans 17 amino acids. V dropped 1 base and J dropped 1; count of bases not matched to a gene: 8. Germline V CDR1 and CDR2: SNHLY, FYNNEI. The CDR3 is CASSEVIQGAGNTEAFF. For the CDR3, the DNA is TGTGCCAGCAGTGAAGTCATTCAGGGGGCGGGGAACACTGAAGCTTTCTTT.

The chain links TRBV7-2 to TRBJ1-2; perhaps TRBD1 as D (5 bases). Trimming removed 5 bases from V and 4 bases from J, with 23 bases in between. The CDR3 loop spans 17 amino acids. Germline V CDR1 and CDR2: SGHTA, FQGNSA. CDR3: CASSNPPTGQPRYGYTF. The CDR3 DNA reads TGTGCCAGCAGCAACCCACCTACGGGGCAGCCACGCTATGGCTACACCTTC.

The J gene is TRBJ1-1, the V gene TRBV15; D is possibly TRBD1 (5 bases). There are 14 residues in the CDR3. Trimming took off 8 bases at V and 3 bases at J, with 16 bases between the two ends. CDR1 is LNHNV and CDR2 is YYDKDF in the germline V gene (reference sequence). The CDR3 DNA sequence: TGTGCCACCGGTAGGGGCCGGTCTGACACTGAAGCTTTCTTT. It is translated as CATGRGRSDTEAFF. The full variable domain, with the rest looked up from reference TRBV15 and TRBJ1-1, is DAMVIQNPRYQVTQFGKPVTLSCSQTLNHNVMYWYQQKSSQAPKLLFHYYDKDFNNEADTPDNFQSRRPNTSFCFLDIRSPGLGDTAMYLCATGRGRSDTEAFFGQGTRLTVV.

The chain's CDR3 is CASSPPSQRGYNEQFF. In nucleotides, the CDR3 is TGTGCCAGCTCACCACCGAGCCAGCGGGGTTACAATGAGCAGTTCTTC. The chain carries TRBV18 and TRBJ2-1; 7 bases line up with TRBD2. The V gene end was trimmed by 0 bases and the J gene end by 4 bases; junction bases not matched to a gene: 6. CDR3 length: 16 amino acids. Germline V gene lookup returns CDR1 KGHSH and CDR2 LQKENI.

The V and J genes are TRBV10-3 and TRBJ1-5; D not certain. CDR1 and CDR2 from the germline V gene are ENHRY and SYGVKD. V lost 0 bases, J lost 11 bases, and 8 bases lay in between. The CDR3 runs to 12 residues. DNA for the CDR3: TGTGCCATCAGTGAGTCGGGCCTGGCCCAGCATTTT. The encoded protein is CAISESGLAQHF.

The gene calls are TRBV10-3 and TRBJ2-1; 10 positions match TRBD2. V shed 8 bases, J shed 7 bases, and the junction held 17 bases outside the gene matches. Germline V gene data show CDR1 as ENHRY and CDR2 as SYGVKD. The CDR3 consists of 17 residues. CDR3 nucleotide sequence: TGTGCCATCCGCCTATCCGAAAGCGGGAGGGACAAAAATGAGCAGTTCTTC. It specifies CAIRLSESGRDKNEQFF.

This clone occurred a few times. The chain is built from TRBV13 and TRBJ1-6; TRBD1 might be the D (5 bases). CDR1 PRHDT and CDR2 FYEKMQ come from the germline V gene (reference sequence). V shed 3 bases and J shed 7 bases, with 10 bases lying between them. The CDR3 runs to 14 residues. In DNA form, the CDR3 reads TGTGCCAGCAGCTTCCAGGGTCGCAATTCACCCCTCCACTTT. Protein: CASSFQGRNSPLHF.

The rearrangement uses TRBV3-1 (or the pseudogene TRBV3-2) and TRBJ2-1; 11 bases are a match to TRBD1. CDR1 and CDR2 from the germline V gene are LGHDT and YNNKEL (reference sequence). CDR3 length: 15 amino acids. Losses at the gene ends were 0 bases for V and 9 bases for J; bases not matched to a gene: 4. This CDR3 is CASSQDPGTGGEQFF. The CDR3 nucleotides are TGTGCCAGCAGCCAAGACCCCGGGACAGGGGGTGAGCAGTTCTTC.